This is a list of T cell receptor beta chains from one sample in a study of tumor-infiltrating lymphocytes in oesophageal squamous cell carcinoma. MiXCR was run by TCRdb on the PCR reads, yielding one entry per CDR3 protein. The repertoire holds tens of thousands of distinct CDR3 sequences, with 38% as singletons. Material: esophageal tumor tissue. Source of these receptors: a male donor with esophageal squamous cell carcinoma. Each CDR3 is given with its conserved first and last residue. D genes are given only for firm matches. Clone size is stated in some rows and not others, as once, few, many or a class when expanded.

V gene: TRBV9
J gene: TRBJ1-1
D gene: .
clone size: .
CDR3 DNA: TGTGCCAGCAGCGTAGACGGACACCCGAACACTGAAGCTTTCTTT
CDR3 protein: CASSVDGHPNTEAFF

V gene: TRBV11-2
J gene: TRBJ2-2
D gene: .
clone size: .
CDR3 DNA: TGTGCCAGCAGCTTAACCCAGGTCGGGGAGCTGTTTTTT
CDR3 protein: CASSLTQVGELFF

V gene: TRBV3-1
J gene: TRBJ2-1
D gene: TRBD1
clone size: .
CDR3 DNA: TGTGCCAGCAGACGAACCGGGACAGGCGACAATGAGCAGTTCTTC
CDR3 protein: CASRRTGTGDNEQFF

V gene: TRBV3-1
J gene: TRBJ1-6
D gene: TRBD1
clone size: .
CDR3 DNA: TGTGCCAGCGGACAGGGAAATAATTCACCCCTCCACTTT
CDR3 protein: CASGQGNNSPLHF

V gene: TRBV7-6
J gene: TRBJ2-6
D gene: .
clone size: .
CDR3 DNA: TGTGCCAGCAGCTTCCTACCTACCAGCTCTGGGGCCAACGTCCTGACTTTC
CDR3 protein: CASSFLPTSSGANVLTF

V gene: TRBV12-3/TRBV12-4
J gene: TRBJ1-1
D gene: TRBD1
clone size: .
CDR3 DNA: TGTGCCAGCAGTTCGCACAGGGGGAACACTGAAGCTTTCTTT
CDR3 protein: CASSSHRGNTEAFF

V gene: TRBV12-3/TRBV12-4
J gene: TRBJ2-1
D gene: .
clone size: many
CDR3 DNA: TGTGCCAGCAGTGGGGGTGTAAAGCAGTTCTTC
CDR3 protein: CASSGGVKQFF

V gene: TRBV24-1
J gene: TRBJ2-2
D gene: TRBD2
clone size: many
CDR3 DNA: TGTGCCACCAGTGACGCTAGCGGGGAGGACACCGGGGAGCTGTTTTTT
CDR3 protein: CATSDASGEDTGELFF

V gene: TRBV5-8
J gene: TRBJ2-3
D gene: TRBD2
clone size: many
CDR3 DNA: TGTGCCAGCAGCATCTTACTAGCGGGTACTGACACAGATACGCAGTATTTT
CDR3 protein: CASSILLAGTDTDTQYF

V gene: TRBV5-1
J gene: TRBJ2-1
D gene: .
clone size: medium-sized
CDR3 DNA: TGCGCCAGCAGCGCCCCGTACAATGAGCAGTTCTTC
CDR3 protein: CASSAPYNEQFF

V gene: TRBV6-1
J gene: TRBJ2-1
D gene: .
clone size: medium-sized
CDR3 DNA: TGTGCCAGCTGTCTGAACCCCGGGACGGAGCAGTTCTTC
CDR3 protein: CASCLNPGTEQFF

V gene: TRBV7-6
J gene: TRBJ1-6
D gene: TRBD1
clone size: many
CDR3 DNA: TGTGCCAGCAGCGCTGGTCGGGACAGGAGATATCATTCACCCCTCCACTTT
CDR3 protein: CASSAGRDRRYHSPLHF

V gene: TRBV7-4
J gene: TRBJ1-2
D gene: .
clone size: .
CDR3 DNA: TGTGCCAGCAGCTTAGAGGTGGGGGGCTATGGCTACACATTC
CDR3 protein: CASSLEVGGYGYTF

V gene: TRBV5-1
J gene: TRBJ1-1
D gene: .
clone size: many
CDR3 DNA: TGCGCCAGCAGCTTGGGTAGGGCCGCCCTGACTATGAACACTGAAGCTTTCTTT
CDR3 protein: CASSLGRAALTMNTEAFF

V gene: TRBV6-1
J gene: TRBJ2-6
D gene: .
clone size: .
CDR3 DNA: TGTGCCAGCAGGCTCTCTGGGGCCAACGTCCTGACTTTC
CDR3 protein: CASRLSGANVLTF

V gene: TRBV11-2
J gene: TRBJ2-1
D gene: TRBD2
clone size: .
CDR3 DNA: TGTGCCAGCAGCTTAGTCGGCGGGAGGGCCTTCCATGAGCAGTTCTTC
CDR3 protein: CASSLVGGRAFHEQFF

V gene: TRBV5-4
J gene: TRBJ1-1
D gene: .
clone size: many
CDR3 DNA: TGTGCCAGCAGCAGTCAGGGTTACGGGAACACTGAAGCTTTCTTT
CDR3 protein: CASSSQGYGNTEAFF

V gene: TRBV5-4
J gene: TRBJ2-3
D gene: .
clone size: few
CDR3 DNA: TGTGCCAGCAGCTCCCGGGACATTTTAAAGGATACGCAGTATTTT
CDR3 protein: CASSSRDILKDTQYF

V gene: TRBV12-3/TRBV12-4
J gene: TRBJ2-7
D gene: .
clone size: .
CDR3 DNA: TGTGCCAGCAGTTCGAGCGGAGTCTACGAGCAGTACTTC
CDR3 protein: CASSSSGVYEQYF

V gene: TRBV7-8
J gene: TRBJ2-2
D gene: .
clone size: medium-sized
CDR3 DNA: TGTGCCAGCAGCTTAGTCGGGTTAGCTGGCGCCGGGGAGCTGTTTTTT
CDR3 protein: CASSLVGLAGAGELFF

V gene: TRBV20-1
J gene: TRBJ1-1
D gene: .
clone size: .
CDR3 DNA: TGCAGTGCCTTAAGTAAGGACACTGAAGCTTTCTTT
CDR3 protein: CSALSKDTEAFF

V gene: TRBV18
J gene: TRBJ2-3
D gene: .
clone size: many
CDR3 DNA: TGTGCCAGCTCACCAGATTACTTAAGCACAGATACGCAGTATTTT
CDR3 protein: CASSPDYLSTDTQYF

V gene: TRBV11-1
J gene: TRBJ2-2
D gene: .
clone size: .
CDR3 DNA: TGTGCCAGCAGCTTGGGAGCTCACACCGGGGAGCTGTTTTTT
CDR3 protein: CASSLGAHTGELFF

V gene: TRBV7-9
J gene: TRBJ1-1
D gene: .
clone size: medium-sized
CDR3 DNA: TGTGCCAGCAGCTTACGCATGGGGGACGTGACCTTCTTT
CDR3 protein: CASSLRMGDVTFF

V gene: TRBV28
J gene: TRBJ1-6
D gene: .
clone size: .
CDR3 DNA: TGTGCCAGCAGTTTCGGGGGTGCTTCACCCCTCCACTTT
CDR3 protein: CASSFGGASPLHF

V gene: TRBV12-3/TRBV12-4
J gene: TRBJ2-3
D gene: TRBD2
clone size: many
CDR3 DNA: TGTGCCAGCAGCCACTCCCCTACTAGCGGACCCACAGATACGCAGTATTTT
CDR3 protein: CASSHSPTSGPTDTQYF

V gene: TRBV11-2
J gene: TRBJ2-7
D gene: .
clone size: many
CDR3 DNA: TGTGCCAGCAGCCTTGCCGGTCAATACGAGCAGTACTTC
CDR3 protein: CASSLAGQYEQYF

V gene: TRBV10-3
J gene: TRBJ2-1
D gene: TRBD2
clone size: many
CDR3 DNA: TGTGCCCAGGCTAGCGGGGAAGGGAATGAGCAGTTCTTC
CDR3 protein: CAQASGEGNEQFF

V gene: TRBV27
J gene: TRBJ2-1
D gene: .
clone size: many
CDR3 DNA: TGTGCCAGCAGTTTATCGGGTTGGATCGACAGCTCCTACAATGAGCAGTTCTTC
CDR3 protein: CASSLSGWIDSSYNEQFF

V gene: TRBV7-3
J gene: TRBJ2-1
D gene: TRBD1
clone size: few
CDR3 DNA: TGTGCCAGCAGCTTAGGACAGGGGCTAAATGAGCAGTTCTTC
CDR3 protein: CASSLGQGLNEQFF

V gene: TRBV5-1
J gene: TRBJ2-1
D gene: .
clone size: .
CDR3 DNA: TGCGCCAGCAGTGGCGGGACCCGCAATGAGCAGTTCTTC
CDR3 protein: CASSGGTRNEQFF

V gene: TRBV6-4
J gene: TRBJ2-3
D gene: .
clone size: many
CDR3 DNA: TGTGCCAGCAGTGAGCAGGGACAAGGAGATACGCAGTATTTT
CDR3 protein: CASSEQGQGDTQYF

V gene: TRBV28
J gene: TRBJ2-5
D gene: .
clone size: medium-sized
CDR3 DNA: TGTGCCAGCAGTTCGGGATCCCAAGAGACCCAGTACTTC
CDR3 protein: CASSSGSQETQYF

V gene: TRBV4-1
J gene: TRBJ2-4
D gene: .
clone size: .
CDR3 DNA: TGCGCCAGCAGCCAAGATTGGGACGCCAAAAACATTCAGTACTTC
CDR3 protein: CASSQDWDAKNIQYF

V gene: TRBV7-6
J gene: TRBJ2-3
D gene: TRBD1
clone size: .
CDR3 DNA: TGTGCCAGCAGGGTAGGGACAGATACAGATACGCAGTATTTT
CDR3 protein: CASRVGTDTDTQYF

V gene: TRBV7-2
J gene: TRBJ2-2
D gene: TRBD2
clone size: .
CDR3 DNA: TGTGCCAGCCGCCGGACTAGCAACACCGGGGAGCTGTTTTTT
CDR3 protein: CASRRTSNTGELFF

V gene: TRBV7-3
J gene: TRBJ1-1
D gene: .
clone size: .
CDR3 DNA: TGTGCCAGCAGCCACACCGGGGGGCTGAACACTGAAGCTTTCTTT
CDR3 protein: CASSHTGGLNTEAFF

V gene: TRBV7-2
J gene: TRBJ2-6
D gene: .
clone size: .
CDR3 DNA: TGTGCCAGCAGCTTAGGGGCTCAAGGCTCTGGGGCCAACGTCCTGACTTTC
CDR3 protein: CASSLGAQGSGANVLTF

V gene: TRBV5-1
J gene: TRBJ2-1
D gene: .
clone size: many
CDR3 DNA: TGCGCCAGCAGCTTGGTGGCGGGAACCCACAATGAGCAGTTCTTC
CDR3 protein: CASSLVAGTHNEQFF

V gene: TRBV7-2
J gene: TRBJ1-2
D gene: .
clone size: .
CDR3 DNA: TGTGCCAGCAGCTCAGGCGGAAACTATGGCTACACCTTC
CDR3 protein: CASSSGGNYGYTF

V gene: TRBV25-1
J gene: TRBJ2-7
D gene: .
clone size: .
CDR3 DNA: TGTGCCAGCAAAGGGGCCCCTGGGGAGCAGTACTTC
CDR3 protein: CASKGAPGEQYF

V gene: TRBV4-1
J gene: TRBJ2-3
D gene: TRBD2
clone size: .
CDR3 DNA: TGCGCCAGCAGCCAAGATCTAGCGGGAGGGAGCACAGATACGCAGTATTTT
CDR3 protein: CASSQDLAGGSTDTQYF

V gene: TRBV5-6
J gene: TRBJ2-2
D gene: TRBD1
clone size: many
CDR3 DNA: TGTGCCAGCAGCCCAATCAGGACAGGGTCGGACACCGGGGAGCTGTTTTTT
CDR3 protein: CASSPIRTGSDTGELFF

V gene: TRBV11-2
J gene: TRBJ2-7
D gene: TRBD1
clone size: .
CDR3 DNA: TGTGCCAGCAGCTCCGGGACAGGGAGCTACGAGCAGTACTTC
CDR3 protein: CASSSGTGSYEQYF

V gene: TRBV24-1
J gene: TRBJ2-7
D gene: TRBD2
clone size: .
CDR3 DNA: TGTGCCACCAGTGATTCAAGAGCGGGGGGGCCGATCTACGAGCAGTACTTC
CDR3 protein: CATSDSRAGGPIYEQYF

V gene: TRBV5-1
J gene: TRBJ2-1
D gene: TRBD2
clone size: .
CDR3 DNA: TGCGCCAGCTTCATTACGGGGGGCAATGAGCAGTTCTTC
CDR3 protein: CASFITGGNEQFF

V gene: TRBV7-4
J gene: TRBJ2-7
D gene: TRBD1
clone size: .
CDR3 DNA: TGTGCCAGCAGCTTGGGGGTTGGCAGGGGGCAGAACGGGGAGCTGTACTTC
CDR3 protein: CASSLGVGRGQNGELYF

V gene: TRBV9
J gene: TRBJ1-1
D gene: .
clone size: .
CDR3 DNA: TGTGCCAGCAGCCCACTACGCAGGGTGTTGAACACTGAAGCTTTCTTT
CDR3 protein: CASSPLRRVLNTEAFF

V gene: TRBV12-5
J gene: TRBJ2-1
D gene: .
clone size: many
CDR3 DNA: TGTGCTAGTGGTTTGGGACCCGTAGCCGAGTACAATGAGCAGTTCTTC
CDR3 protein: CASGLGPVAEYNEQFF

V gene: TRBV6-1
J gene: TRBJ2-7
D gene: TRBD2
clone size: medium-sized
CDR3 DNA: TGTGCCAGCACCGCAGCGGGGGGACGCGAGCAGTACTTC
CDR3 protein: CASTAAGGREQYF

V gene: TRBV6-6
J gene: TRBJ1-6
D gene: TRBD1
clone size: .
CDR3 DNA: TGTGCCAGTCGGGGCGGCCCCCGGGACAGGCTCTCCTACGAGCAGTACTTT
CDR3 protein: CASRGGPRDRLSYEQYF

V gene: TRBV29-1
J gene: TRBJ2-1
D gene: TRBD2
clone size: .
CDR3 DNA: TGCAGCGTTGGATTACTAGCGGGAGGACACTCCTACAATGAGCAGTTCTTC
CDR3 protein: CSVGLLAGGHSYNEQFF

V gene: TRBV28
J gene: TRBJ2-4
D gene: TRBD2
clone size: few
CDR3 DNA: TGTGCCAGCAGTTTAGGGACTAGCGGGATAGCCAAAAACATTCAGTACTTC
CDR3 protein: CASSLGTSGIAKNIQYF

V gene: TRBV7-9
J gene: TRBJ2-1
D gene: TRBD1
clone size: many
CDR3 DNA: TGTGCCAGCAGAGGGACAGGGGGACTCGATGAGCAGTTCTTC
CDR3 protein: CASRGTGGLDEQFF

V gene: TRBV7-5
J gene: TRBJ1-2
D gene: .
clone size: once
CDR3 DNA: .
CDR3 protein: CISVPEAPTANYGYTF

V gene: TRBV6-1
J gene: TRBJ2-5
D gene: TRBD2
clone size: medium-sized
CDR3 DNA: TGTGCCAGCAACGACGGGGGGGCGTGGGAGACCCAGTACTTC
CDR3 protein: CASNDGGAWETQYF

V gene: TRBV19
J gene: TRBJ1-5
D gene: .
clone size: .
CDR3 DNA: TGTGCCAGTAGTTCCCCGGCAGAGAGGTTGGATCAGCCCCAGCATTTT
CDR3 protein: CASSSPAERLDQPQHF

V gene: TRBV18
J gene: TRBJ1-1
D gene: .
clone size: .
CDR3 DNA: TGTGCCAGCTCACGAGGACAAGCGAACACTGAAGCTTTCTTT
CDR3 protein: CASSRGQANTEAFF

V gene: TRBV4-1
J gene: TRBJ1-2
D gene: .
clone size: few
CDR3 DNA: TGCGCCAGCAGCCAAGAAGGCAGGACGAACTATGGCTACACCTTC
CDR3 protein: CASSQEGRTNYGYTF

V gene: TRBV4-3
J gene: TRBJ2-7
D gene: TRBD2
clone size: .
CDR3 DNA: TGCGCCAGCAGCCCAAAGCGGGACCTGAGGTACGAGCAGTACTTC
CDR3 protein: CASSPKRDLRYEQYF